This passage covers 11 T cell receptor beta chains from one sample sequenced in a study of T cell repertoires in cytomegalovirus infection. TCRdb ran MiXCR on the reads and lists one entry per CDR3 protein. The profile shows hundreds of thousands of distinct CDR3 sequences, over 7.5% of them singletons. Sequencing used PBMCs. The receptors here all came from a human donor in good health (CMV status not recorded). Some clones in this sample may be carry-over from other donors' samples.

V usage is TRBV28 and J usage is TRBJ1-5; the match to TRBD1 covers 7 bases. This CDR3 has 13 residues. With V trimmed by 8 bases and J by 5 bases, 6 bases remained unmatched. Germline V CDR1 and CDR2: MDHEN, SYDVKM. CDR3 in amino acids: CASSRQGDQPQHF. The CDR3 coding sequence is TGTGCCAGCTCTAGACAGGGCGATCAGCCCCAGCATTTT.

This clonotype was counted ten times or more. This chain joins TRBV7-2 and TRBJ1-1; D unresolved. Germline CDR1 and CDR2: SGHTA and FQGNSA. The CDR3 loop spans 16 amino acids. V was shortened by 6 bases and J by 1 base, with 18 bases between the two germline ends. For the CDR3, the DNA is TGTGCCAGCAGTTTAAAACCTTTCGGTCAGAACACTGAAGCTTTCTTT. Protein: CASSLKPFGQNTEAFF.

The CDR3 nucleotides are TGTGCCAGCAGCTTATGGTCGGGGAGCACTGAAGCTTTCTTT. This codes for CASSLWSGSTEAFF. The gene calls are TRBV7-2 and TRBJ1-1, with D unresolved. The germline gives CDR1 SGHTA, CDR2 FQGNSA. The CDR3 consists of 14 residues. V lost 2 bases and J lost 4, with 11 bases in between.

Only a few counts were recorded for this clonotype. The CDR3 spells CASSLARGSGTQYF. The CDR3 DNA reads TGTGCCAGCAGTTTGGCCAGGGGGTCCGGGACCCAGTACTTC. This chain joins TRBV27 and TRBJ2-5; 7 bases align to TRBD1. Germline assignment: CDR1 MNHEY and CDR2 SMNVEV (reference sequence). This CDR3 region has 14 residues. The V and J ends lost 3 bases and 7 bases, in that order; junction bases with no gene match: 8.

This clonotype was found a few times. The gene calls are TRBV27 and TRBJ2-1; possible D gene TRBD2, 6 bases. Germline CDR1 MNHEY, CDR2 SMNVEV (reference sequence). The CDR3 has 14 residues. Trimming took off 3 bases at V and 6 bases at J, with 12 bases between the two ends. This chain's CDR3 is CASSFWRDGNEQFF. The CDR3 coding sequence is TGTGCCAGCAGTTTCTGGCGGGACGGCAATGAGCAGTTCTTC.

This clonotype was observed at least ten times. This chain connects TRBV19 to TRBJ1-1; TRBD1 is a possible D gene (5 bases). CDR3 size: 14 residues. Germline CDR1 reads LNHDA; CDR2 reads SQIVND (reference sequence). The V and J ends lost 5 bases and 4 bases respectively, with 14 bases between them. The CDR3 DNA sequence: TGTGCCAGTAGTTTTTCCTCGGGGACCACTGAAGCTTTCTTT. As protein: CASSFSSGTTEAFF.

J is TRBJ1-5 and V is TRBV19; D is unclear. Between the trimmed V and J ends, which lost 7 bases and 2 bases, there was a span of 15 bases. The CDR3 is 15 amino acids. The germline CDR1 and CDR2 sequences are LNHDA and SQIVND (reference sequence). The CDR3 region is CASTPGQAGNQPQHF. CDR3 nucleotides: TGTGCCAGTACCCCTGGCCAGGCGGGCAATCAGCCCCAGCATTTT. Drawing the rest from reference TRBV19 and TRBJ1-5, the complete variable domain is DGGITQSPKYLFRKEGQNVTLSCEQNLNHDAMYWYRQDPGQGLRLIYYSQIVNDFQKGDIAEGYSVSREKKESFPLTVTSAQKNPTAFYLCASTPGQAGNQPQHFGDGTRLSIL.

This clonotype was seen at least ten times. The gene calls are TRBV19 and TRBJ2-1; TRBD2 might be the D (5 bases). Germline loops: CDR1 LNHDA, CDR2 SQIVND (reference sequence). This CDR3 spans 15 amino acids. V gave up 5 bases and J gave up 3 bases, with 14 bases separating them. As DNA, the CDR3 is TGTGCCAGTAGTGGAAGGGAGTACGGCTACAATGAGCAGTTCTTC. Its translation: CASSGREYGYNEQFF.

This clonotype occurred many times. The chain links TRBV12-3 or TRBV12-4 to TRBJ2-1; D may be TRBD2 (7 bases). The CDR3 covers 14 residues. V dropped 0 bases and J dropped 8 bases, with 11 bases sitting between them. CDR3 residues: CASSLAGGLDEQFF. In DNA form, the CDR3 reads TGTGCCAGCAGTTTAGCGGGGGGGCTGGATGAGCAGTTCTTC.

This clonotype was seen a handful of times. The chain employs TRBV6-2 or TRBV6-3 and TRBJ2-2, with TRBD1 as a possible D gene (5 bases). The V and J ends lost 7 bases and 6 bases respectively, with 24 bases between them. The germline V gene encodes CDR1 MNHEY and CDR2 SVGEGT. The CDR3 has 17 amino acids. The CDR3, as DNA: TGTGCCAGCAAAGTTCTGGGGCCCTCTGAACGGCCCGGGGAGCTGTTTTTT. Amino acids: CASKVLGPSERPGELFF.

This clonotype was seen a handful of times. The J gene is TRBJ2-3, the V gene TRBV12-3 or TRBV12-4; weak D call: TRBD2 (5 bases). Trimming stripped 6 bases from V and 5 bases from J, with 9 bases between. The CDR3 runs to 12 residues. For the CDR3, the DNA is TGTGCCAGCAGGGGAGTGATAGATACGCAGTATTTT. Translation: CASRGVIDTQYF.